The 32 T cell receptor beta chains given below trace back to one sample, sequenced in a study of OX40 agonist ivuxolimab in advanced cancers. Profiled with immunoSEQ multiplex PCR; TCRdb holds only in-frame clones, not every one. The profile shows 70,000 to 90,000 clones, 84% of them singletons. Sequencing used CD4+ or CD8+ T cells sorted from blood, obtained in a trial of the OX40 agonist ivuxolimab. These TCRs come from an adult with an advanced solid tumor such as melanoma, head and neck, liver or kidney cancer.

The genes are TRBV19 and TRBJ1-1, with D perhaps matching TRBD1 (5 bases). This CDR3 contains 15 residues. The V end was cut by 3 bases, the J end by 1 base, with 12 bases between. In germline, CDR1 is LNHDA, CDR2 SQIVND (reference sequence). Here the CDR3 reads CASSIQGLRNTEAFF. The CDR3 DNA reads as TGTGCCAGTAGTATCCAGGGACTCCGGAACACTGAAGCTTTCTTT.

This chain connects TRBV14 to TRBJ1-1; tentatively, D is TRBD1 (5 bases). Trimming removed 2 bases at V and 1 base at J, with 8 bases between. CDR3 length: 14 residues. The germline gives CDR1 SGHDN, CDR2 FVKESK. This CDR3 is CASSQMRGNTEAFF. CDR3 sequence (DNA): TGTGCCAGCAGCCAAATGAGGGGGAACACTGAAGCTTTCTTT.

This sequence joins TRBV6-5 and TRBJ1-2, with no clear D. Germline CDR1 reads MNHEY; CDR2 reads SVGAGI. This CDR3 comprises 15 residues. The V and J ends lost 0 bases and 4 bases respectively, with 12 bases between them. Here the CDR3 reads CASSYSQEGTYGYTF. Written as DNA, the CDR3 is TGTGCCAGCAGTTACTCTCAAGAGGGCACCTATGGCTACACCTTC.

This clone was detected only a few times. The genes are TRBV6-5 and TRBJ1-3; D unresolved. This CDR3 has 13 residues. CDR1 is MNHEY, CDR2 SVGAGI, per germline. V shed 7 bases and J shed 0 bases, with 7 bases lying between them. The CDR3 spells CASTWDSGNTIYF. CDR3 DNA sequence: TGTGCCAGCACGTGGGACTCTGGAAACACCATATATTTT.

This chain joins TRBV19 and TRBJ1-3; 7 nucleotides align to TRBD1. Germline lookup yields CDR1 LNHDA and CDR2 SQIVND (reference sequence). The V segment lost 5 bases and the J segment 0 bases; nucleotides outside the gene matches: 4. The CDR3 runs 15 residues. DNA for the CDR3: TGTGCCAGTAGTCCCGACAGGGTCTCTGGAAACACCATATATTTT. It codes for CASSPDRVSGNTIYF.

V and J are TRBV11-2 and TRBJ2-7; 7 nucleotides line up with TRBD2. V shed 4 bases, J shed 4 bases, and the junction held 13 bases outside the gene matches. Per germline, CDR1 SGHAT and CDR2 FQNNGV. The CDR3 consists of 16 residues. The CDR3 DNA reads as TGTGCCAGCAGCTCCTCGACCTGGCGGGAGAAGTACGAGCAGTACTTC. This encodes CASSSSTWREKYEQYF.

This chain uses TRBV9 with TRBJ1-2; D not certain. Per germline, CDR1 SGDLS and CDR2 YYNGEE. This CDR3 spans 12 amino acids. The germline V and J ends were trimmed by 2 bases and 1 base, with 3 bases remaining between them. The DNA for the CDR3 is TGTGCCAGCAGCGTGAATAACTATGGCTACACCTTC. The encoded protein is CASSVNNYGYTF.

The chain couples TRBV30 to TRBJ2-2, with D unclear. Trimming pared 4 bases from V and 2 bases from J, leaving 11 bases between. Looked up from germline, CDR1 is GTSNPN and CDR2 is SVGIG (reference sequence). CDR3 length: 14 residues. As DNA, the CDR3 is TGTGCCTGGAACATGGGGATCAACACCGGGGAGCTGTTTTTT. Translated, it gives CAWNMGINTGELFF.

There are a few counts of this clone. The same CDR3 is also encoded by other DNA sequences in this sample. V gene TRBV7-3 combines with J gene TRBJ2-3; either TRBD1 or TRBD2 may supply D (5 bases each). Trimming left V 6 bases short and J 2 bases short, with 9 bases between. The V gene's germline CDR1 is SGHTA and CDR2 FQGTGA. The length of the CDR3 is 13 residues. CDR3 region: CASSSGPTDTQYF. DNA of the CDR3: TGTGCCAGCAGTTCGGGGCCCACAGATACGCAGTATTTT.

The V gene is TRBV28, the J gene TRBJ1-1, with no clear D. Germline V gene data show CDR1 as MDHEN and CDR2 as SYDVKM. There are 13 residues in the CDR3. V was trimmed by 2 bases and J by 6 bases, leaving 10 bases between them. The CDR3 nucleotides read TGTGCCAGCAGTTTAACTATTAACCCTGAAGCTTTCTTT. Its translation: CASSLTINPEAFF.

The V and J genes are TRBV7-2 and TRBJ2-5; 7 nucleotides line up with TRBD1. With V trimmed by 4 bases and J by 5 bases, 10 bases remained unmatched. The V gene's germline CDR1 is SGHTA and CDR2 FQGNSA. CDR3 length: 15 amino acids. The CDR3 region has the DNA TGTGCCAGCAGCTCTAGTCAGGGGGTTAGGGAGACCCAGTACTTC. As protein: CASSSSQGVRETQYF.

This sequence joins TRBV5-4 and TRBJ1-3; D uncertain. This CDR3 comprises 14 residues. Trimming left V 3 bases short and J 4 bases short, with 11 bases between. Per the germline V gene, CDR1 is SGHNT and CDR2 is YYREEE (reference sequence). The CDR3 DNA reads TGTGCCAGCAGCTCCCGGCACGGAGGAAACACCATATATTTT. It yields the protein CASSSRHGGNTIYF.

The gene calls are TRBV6-5 and TRBJ2-7; D possibly corresponds to TRBD2 (5 bases). The CDR3 runs 15 residues. From germline, CDR1 is MNHEY and CDR2 SVGAGI. V was clipped by 5 bases and J by 7 bases, with 21 bases between them. The CDR3 sequence: CASSPSRGPLGEQYF. CDR3 nucleotide sequence: TGTGCCAGCAGTCCCTCCCGGGGTCCTTTGGGGGAGCAGTACTTC.

V gene TRBV10-3 combines with J gene TRBJ1-2, with no clear D. The CDR3 totals 15 residues. Trimming pared 4 bases from V and 5 bases from J, leaving 17 bases between. Germline lookup yields CDR1 ENHRY and CDR2 SYGVKD. The CDR3 region has the DNA TGTGCCATCAGTGGGACTCTCGAGGGATATTATGGCTACACCTTC. This sequence encodes CAISGTLEGYYGYTF.

This chain connects TRBV5-4 to TRBJ1-2, with D possibly being TRBD1 (6 bases). V was shortened by 4 bases and J by 12 bases, with 16 bases between the two germline ends. The CDR3 runs 12 residues. The germline gives CDR1 SGHNT, CDR2 YYREEE (reference sequence). CDR3 protein: CASSPDRRGDTF. The CDR3, as DNA: TGTGCCAGCAGCCCTGACAGGCGGGGCGACACCTTC. The variable domain in full, completed from reference TRBV5-4 and TRBJ1-2, reads ETGVTQSPTHLIKTRGQQVTLRCSSQSGHNTVSWYQQALGQGPQFIFQYYREEENGRGNFPPRFSGLQFPNYSSELNVNALELDDSALYLCASSPDRRGDTFGSGTRLTVV.

This rearrangement joins TRBV5-1 to TRBJ2-5, with D possibly matching TRBD1 (5 bases). Germline V gives CDR1 SGHRS, CDR2 YFSETQ. There are 14 residues in the CDR3. V was clipped by 3 bases and J by 2 bases, with 11 bases between them. The CDR3 reads CASSSPTVQETQYF. The CDR3 region has the DNA TGCGCCAGCAGCTCTCCGACAGTACAAGAGACCCAGTACTTC.

V gene TRBV7-2 combines with J gene TRBJ2-7; D call uncertain. The CDR3 length is 14 residues. Germline V gene sequence: CDR1 SGHTA, CDR2 FQGNSA. Trimming stripped 1 base from V and 4 bases from J, with 11 bases between. In DNA, the CDR3 is TGTGCCAGCAGCTTAGATCCGGGCCGGTACGAGCAGTACTTC. As protein: CASSLDPGRYEQYF.

V and J are TRBV5-1 and TRBJ1-1; weak D call: TRBD1 (5 bases). V was cut by 4 bases and J by 0 bases, with 10 bases left in between. Germline CDR1 and CDR2: SGHRS and YFSETQ. This CDR3 has 14 amino acids. The CDR3 loop is CASSGGGVNTEAFF. CDR3 in DNA: TGCGCCAGCAGCGGCGGGGGTGTGAACACTGAAGCTTTCTTT.

This clone was counted once. The rearrangement joins TRBV2 to TRBJ2-3, with TRBD1 identical over 9 bases. The CDR3 runs to 13 residues. The trim removed 6 bases at V and 4 bases at J, leaving 2 bases unmatched. In germline, CDR1 is SNHLY, CDR2 FYNNEI. The CDR3 nucleotides are TGTGCCAGCAGCCGGGACAGGGCAGATACGCAGTATTTT. Protein sequence: CASSRDRADTQYF.

The chain carries TRBV7-2 and TRBJ2-7; 10 bases map to TRBD2. The CDR3 extends over 15 amino acids. The germline gives CDR1 SGHTA, CDR2 FQGNSA. J was trimmed by 0 bases and V by 5 bases; bases with no gene match: 4. The CDR3 here is CASSPGLAASYEQYF. For the CDR3, the DNA is TGTGCCAGCAGCCCCGGACTAGCGGCCTCCTACGAGCAGTACTTC. Full variable domain (rest looked up from reference TRBV7-2 and TRBJ2-7): GAGVSQSPSNKVTEKGKDVELRCDPISGHTALYWYRQSLGQGLEFLIYFQGNSAPDKSGLPSDRFSAERTGGSVSTLTIQRTQQEDSAVYLCASSPGLAASYEQYFGPGTRLTVT.

In this sample, this clone turned up a few times. This chain joins TRBV5-8 and TRBJ1-1, with TRBD1 identical over 9 bases. CDR1 SGHTS and CDR2 YDEGEE come from the germline V gene. The CDR3 extends over 16 amino acids. J gave up 3 bases and V 4 bases, and 10 bases lay outside the gene matches. For the CDR3, the DNA is TGTGCCAGCAGCCCCGGACAGGGGAGATCTTACACTGAAGCTTTCTTT. Its protein is CASSPGQGRSYTEAFF.

J is TRBJ1-2 and V is TRBV6-5, with D perhaps matching TRBD1 (5 bases). The CDR3 consists of 11 residues. CDR1 MNHEY and CDR2 SVGAGI come from the germline V gene. The V end lost 8 bases, the J end lost 6 bases, and 10 bases lay between the germline ends. The CDR3 nucleotides read TGTGCCAGCGGCCAGGGCAATGGCTACACCTTC. It yields the protein CASGQGNGYTF.

With respect to this clone: The sample carries other DNA sequences with the same CDR3. This chain connects TRBV5-1 to TRBJ1-5; the D gene is possibly TRBD1 (5 bases). The CDR3 totals 15 residues. The V and J ends lost 0 bases and 0 bases respectively, with 7 bases between them. Germline CDR1 reads SGHRS; CDR2 reads YFSETQ. CDR3 DNA: TGCGCCAGCAGCTTGGATGGGACTAGCAATCAGCCCCAGCATTTT. Translating it yields CASSLDGTSNQPQHF. The complete variable domain, with remaining parts taken from reference TRBV5-1 and TRBJ1-5, reads KAGVTQTPRYLIKTRGQQVTLSCSPISGHRSVSWYQQTPGQGLQFLFEYFSETQRNKGNFPGRFSGRQFSNSRSEMNVSTLELGDSALYLCASSLDGTSNQPQHFGDGTRLSIL.

The chain links TRBV4-2 to TRBJ2-1; the match to TRBD2 covers 12 bases. Germline V lookup: CDR1 LGHNA, CDR2 YNFKEQ. This CDR3 comprises 15 residues. The trim removed 6 bases at V and 4 bases at J, leaving 4 bases unmatched. CDR3 sequence: CASSYGLAGYNEQFF. The DNA of the CDR3 is TGTGCCAGCAGTTATGGACTAGCGGGGTACAATGAGCAGTTCTTC.

The chain joins TRBV10-3 to TRBJ2-3; 7 bases agree with TRBD2. The V segment lost 7 bases and the J segment 0 bases; nucleotides outside the gene matches: 7. CDR1 and CDR2 (germline): ENHRY, SYGVKD. This CDR3 comprises 15 residues. The CDR3 region has the DNA TGTGCCATCACTAAAGCGGGAACTAGCACAGATACGCAGTATTTT. This codes for CAITKAGTSTDTQYF.

This sequence joins TRBV7-8 and TRBJ2-7, with a tentative D call TRBD2 (6 bases). The CDR3 is 17 residues long. Trimming removed 1 base from V and 2 bases from J, with 18 bases in between. Germline V CDR1 and CDR2: SGHVS, FQNEAQ. The CDR3 spells CASSLGPAGLRTYEQYF. The CDR3 DNA reads as TGTGCCAGCAGCTTAGGCCCCGCGGGACTCCGGACCTACGAGCAGTACTTC.

This clone has more than one count but fewer than ten. The V call is TRBV4-3, the J call TRBJ2-1, with D maybe TRBD2 (5 bases). The CDR3 covers 19 residues. Germline V gives CDR1 LGHNA, CDR2 YSLEER. Trimming removed 0 bases at V and 4 bases at J, with 22 bases between. The CDR3 DNA sequence: TGCGCCAGCAGCCAAGATGGTACCTTGATGGGTTCGGGGTACAATGAGCAGTTCTTC. Protein product: CASSQDGTLMGSGYNEQFF.

This chain joins TRBV5-6 and TRBJ2-3, with D hard to call. V was shortened by 4 bases and J by 3 bases, with 15 bases between the two germline ends. The CDR3 has 15 amino acids. From germline, CDR1 is SGHDT and CDR2 YYEEEE. The CDR3 sequence is CASSVSGSLTDTQYF. CDR3 DNA sequence: TGTGCCAGCAGCGTTTCGGGCTCCCTGACAGATACGCAGTATTTT.

The genes are TRBV29-1 and TRBJ1-3, with 8 bases aligning to TRBD1. CDR1 and CDR2 (germline): SQVTM, ANQGSEA. Germline trimming cut 7 bases from V and 3 bases from J; bases unmatched to any gene: 11. This CDR3 has 15 residues. The CDR3 DNA follows: TGCAGCGCTAGAACCGGGACAGGTGATGGAAACACCATATATTTT. Its protein is CSARTGTGDGNTIYF.

The J gene is TRBJ2-5, the V gene TRBV2, with a possible D match to TRBD1 (5 bases). The J call may be mistaken, given a closer DNA end match to TRBJ2-7. CDR1 SNHLY and CDR2 FYNNEI come from the germline V gene. The CDR3 sequence is 11 residues long. The CDR3 protein is CASEQGYEQYF. DNA of the CDR3: TGTGCCAGCGAGCAGGGCTACGAGCAGTACTTC.

This clone was observed a handful of times. The chain couples TRBV4-3 to TRBJ2-7; 9 bases match TRBD1. This CDR3 is 13 amino acids long. V was pared by 3 bases and J by 9 bases, with 6 bases of the junction left unmatched. CDR1 LGHNA and CDR2 YSLEER come from the germline V gene. In nucleotides, the CDR3 is TGCGCCAGCAGCCAGGATACAGGGGGCGGGCAGTACTTC. Protein sequence: CASSQDTGGGQYF.

J is TRBJ2-5 and V is TRBV27; D might be TRBD1 (5 bases). V was shortened by 3 bases and J by 7 bases, with 21 bases between the two germline ends. Germline CDR1 MNHEY, CDR2 SMNVEV (reference sequence). The CDR3 has 16 amino acids. The CDR3 DNA reads as TGTGCCAGCAGTTTTGGGCAGGGTCTAATTTCTGGGACCCAGTACTTC. This encodes CASSFGQGLISGTQYF.